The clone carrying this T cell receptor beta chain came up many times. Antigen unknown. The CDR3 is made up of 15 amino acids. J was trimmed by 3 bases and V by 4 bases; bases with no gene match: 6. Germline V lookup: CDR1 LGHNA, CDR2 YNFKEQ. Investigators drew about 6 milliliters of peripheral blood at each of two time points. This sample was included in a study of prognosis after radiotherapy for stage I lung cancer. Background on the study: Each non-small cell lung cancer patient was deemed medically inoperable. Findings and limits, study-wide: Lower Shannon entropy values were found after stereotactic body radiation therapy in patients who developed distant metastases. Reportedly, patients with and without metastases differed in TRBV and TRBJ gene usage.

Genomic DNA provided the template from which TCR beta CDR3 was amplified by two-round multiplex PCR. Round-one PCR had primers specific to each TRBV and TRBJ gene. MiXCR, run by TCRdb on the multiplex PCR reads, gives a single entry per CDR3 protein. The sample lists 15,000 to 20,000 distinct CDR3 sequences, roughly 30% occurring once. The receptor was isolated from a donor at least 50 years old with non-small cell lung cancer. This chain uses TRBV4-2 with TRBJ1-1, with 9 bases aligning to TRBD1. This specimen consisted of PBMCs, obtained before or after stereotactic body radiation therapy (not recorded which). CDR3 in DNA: TGTGCCAGCAGCCCCACAGGGGGCTGGGACACTGAAGCTTTCTTT. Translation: CASSPTGGWDTEAFF.